This TCR beta chain comes out of a study of neurological immune-mediated disorders (dated by TCRdb to about 2019). Context from the whole study: Peripheral blood TCR-beta repertoires from HTLV-I-associated myelopathy (HAM/TSP) patients, multiple sclerosis patients and healthy controls were compared by UMI-based sequencing. The approximately 100 TCR-beta libraries included longitudinal samples, technical triplicates and paired sorted CD4+ and CD8+ T-cell subsets alongside PBMC samples. The cohort comprised roughly 70 subjects: about 15 HAM/TSP patients, some 35 multiple sclerosis patients and approximately 20 healthy controls. What the study reported, not specific to this receptor: TCR clonal expansion was highest in HAM/TSP patients and lowest in MS patients, with MS patients falling below even healthy controls. No identical CDR3 amino acid sequences were shared among expanded clones across subjects, suggesting private TCR-beta repertoires in all groups.

cDNA synthesis used template-switch 5'RACE with a primer carrying a 10-nucleotide random unique molecular identifier tagging each TCR transcript. Every sequencing run yielded over 200 million TCR-beta sequences covering 15-18 subjects. The RNeasy kit was used to extract total RNA. TCR-beta VDJ regions were amplified with primers for the TCR constant region and the 5'RACE anchor, using the KAPA Real-time Library Amplification kit. A first PCR added sample indexes and Illumina adaptors, after which a second PCR increased the library yield. After Ampure bead purification, the TCR product of roughly 650 bp was size-selected on a 2% E-gel SizeSelection system. Before pooling, library quality was checked on a Bioanalyzer, concentration was measured with Qubit, and libraries were quantified with the Kapa Library Quantification kit. An Illumina HiSeq 2500 was used to sequence the libraries paired-end at 2 x 150 bp. To increase sequence diversity, about 24-32% phiX was spiked into each library pool. The original methods were these. Quality-filtered reads were processed with the UMI-based MiGEC pipeline, and over 75% of raw TCR sequences were removed by the MiGEC pipeline during error correction. VDJ genes were aligned to IMGT germline references, and clonotypes were defined by unique CDR3 amino acid sequence plus V-J genes. VDJtools evaluated clonal expansion, Shannon diversity and CDR3 relatedness (CalcPairwiseDistances, ClusterSamples); CLCbio workbench built phylogenetic trees. Expanded clones were defined as having at least 8 unique UMIs, based on coefficient-of-variation modelling across technical triplicates. Using fastp trimming at Q25 and MiXCR clonotype assembly, TCRdb reanalyzed the public sequencing data and kept in-frame beta chains. One record per CDR3 amino acid sequence lists the most common genes and DNA. The V and J calls and clone size come from TCRdb's table, not from the authors' own analysis. The sample table shows 74,000 or so distinct CDR3 sequences, and around a tenth are seen once. The top ten constitute 1.5% to 2% of the sample.

In this sample, this clonotype turned up many times. What antigen it recognizes has not been identified. No much larger clone is present one base from it, and per-base qualities are unavailable. The healthy controls were volunteers from a blood bank in Maryland, USA. For the unsorted PBMC libraries, 2 million PBMCs were stored in RNAlater at -80 degrees C until RNA extraction and were used to generate the libraries. Peripheral blood was subjected to Ficoll-Hypaque density gradient centrifugation to isolate PBMCs, which were then cryopreserved in liquid nitrogen. V gives up 6 bases and J gives up 0 bases, and the segment between their germline ends measures 8 bases. Counted from cysteine to phenylalanine, this CDR3 has 14 amino acids. Solely the CDR3 DNA is kept, with 42 bases framed from the first base. The germline V gene gives CDR1 as SGHDN and CDR2 as FVKESK.

This TCR derives from a man between 50 and 59 years old in good health. Recombination joined TRBV14 with TRBJ2-2; the D segment cannot be called with confidence. The material sequenced was PBMCs. For the CDR3, the sequence is CASRVGTNTGELFF. In nucleotide form, the sequence is TGTGCCAGCAGGGTGGGGACGAACACCGGGGAGCTGTTTTTT.